This T cell receptor (beta chain) was sequenced in a study of patients and donors after allogeneic stem cell transplantation. The germline CDR1 and CDR2 sequences are SGHRS and YFSETQ. The ends lost 4 bases at V and 2 bases at J; junction bases unmatched: 4. This CDR3 contains 15 residues. Each CDR3 protein is one row after TCRdb ran MiXCR on the RT-PCR reads. The sample yields about a million distinct CDR3 sequences, about a sixth seen once. This clonotype has at least ten counts. V usage is TRBV5-1 and J usage is TRBJ2-3; TRBD1 aligns across 10 bases. This TCR was recovered from a human donor who was either an allogeneic HSCT recipient or a stem cell or donor lymphocyte infusion donor (not recorded which). It is not recorded whose cells these are; they may come from a transplant donor. The sequenced material came from blood, either unsorted or a sorted T cell fraction (not recorded which). The CDR3 here is CASSRDRGFTDTQYF. The CDR3 DNA sequence: TGCGCCAGCAGCCGGGACAGGGGATTCACAGATACGCAGTATTTT.